What follows are 22 T cell receptor beta chains derived from one specimen sequenced in a study of radiotherapy plus CTLA-4 blockade in lung cancer. Profiled with immunoSEQ multiplex PCR; TCRdb holds only in-frame clones, not every one. This table holds tens of thousands of clones, more than 80% found once. The sample in question was peripheral blood, obtained from a patient treated with radiotherapy plus ipilimumab. The source is a human donor with non-small cell lung cancer who had stable disease on radiotherapy plus ipilimumab.

This clone was seen a single time. The V and J genes are TRBV27 and TRBJ2-1; TRBD1 matches at 11 bases. Germline CDR1 is MNHEY and CDR2 is SMNVEV (reference sequence). The CDR3 spans 15 residues. J was trimmed by 3 bases and V by 2 bases; bases with no gene match: 0. The CDR3 coding sequence is TGTGCCAGCAGTTTAGGGACAGGGGGCTACAATGAGCAGTTCTTC. Translated, it gives CASSLGTGGYNEQFF.

The chain uses TRBV15 and TRBJ1-4; D is uncertain. There are 17 residues in the CDR3. Germline V gives CDR1 LNHNV, CDR2 YYDKDF (reference sequence). V lost 2 bases and J lost 4, with 17 bases in between. The DNA of the CDR3 is TGTGCCACCAGCAGAACGACCCTCGGAGGAGTTAATGAAAAACTGTTTTTT. Its translation: CATSRTTLGGVNEKLFF.

Details on this clone: The sample has other DNA sequences that encode this CDR3 too. The J gene is TRBJ1-2, the V gene TRBV28, with no clear D. Germline V gives CDR1 MDHEN, CDR2 SYDVKM. The CDR3 covers 12 residues. The V and J ends lost 6 bases and 3 bases respectively, with 8 bases between them. CDR3: CASSPRDYGYTF. The CDR3 nucleotides read TGTGCCAGCAGCCCACGGGACTATGGCTACACCTTC.

V and J are TRBV4-1 and TRBJ1-2, with 8 bases identical to TRBD1. Trimming at V came to 2 bases and at J to 5 bases, leaving 7 bases not matched to a gene. Germline-derived CDR1 and CDR2 are MGHRA and YSYEKL. The CDR3 loop spans 15 amino acids. The CDR3 loop reads CASSQRTGLWYGYTF. The CDR3, as DNA: TGCGCCAGCAGCCAACGGACAGGGCTTTGGTATGGCTACACCTTC.

The chain carries TRBV19 and TRBJ2-1, with TRBD1 identical over 9 bases. V lost 5 bases to trimming and J lost 2 bases; unmatched junction nucleotides: 1. Per germline, CDR1 LNHDA and CDR2 SQIVND (reference sequence). This CDR3 comprises 14 residues. The DNA for the CDR3 is TGTGCCAGTAGTGGACAGGGGACCTACAATGAGCAGTTCTTC. This translates into CASSGQGTYNEQFF.

The chain recombines TRBV19 with TRBJ1-2; D not resolved. Germline-derived CDR1 and CDR2 are LNHDA and SQIVND (reference sequence). The CDR3 has 12 residues. The V and J ends lost 7 bases and 4 bases respectively, with 10 bases between them. CDR3 in DNA: TGTGCCAGTATAGAGGATCCCTATGGCTACACCTTC. The encoded protein is CASIEDPYGYTF.

This clone was observed a single time. The V call is TRBV19, the J call TRBJ2-5, with D perhaps matching TRBD1 (5 bases). V lost 8 bases and J lost 2, with 18 bases in between. There are 15 residues in the CDR3. Germline V lookup: CDR1 LNHDA, CDR2 SQIVND (reference sequence). The CDR3 DNA is TGTGCCAGTGGTGTCGGCCAGGGCGGTCAAGAGACCCAGTACTTC. Protein: CASGVGQGGQETQYF.

The genes are TRBV7-2 and TRBJ2-3; 13 bases map to TRBD2. The CDR3 is 18 residues long. Germline loops: CDR1 SGHTA, CDR2 FQGNSA. V was pared by 5 bases and J by 0 bases, with 8 bases of the junction left unmatched. The CDR3 sequence is CASSPGTSGISSTDTQYF. The CDR3 DNA is TGTGCCAGCAGCCCTGGGACTAGCGGGATCTCTAGCACAGATACGCAGTATTTT.

The chain links TRBV7-3 to TRBJ2-2; D may be TRBD1 (5 bases). Germline V gene data show CDR1 as SGHTA and CDR2 as FQGTGA. CDR3 size: 13 residues. V lost 6 bases and J lost 4, with 9 bases in between. CDR3 amino acids: CASSTGATGELFF. The CDR3 nucleotides read TGTGCCAGCAGTACAGGCGCCACCGGGGAGCTGTTTTTT.

The rearrangement links TRBV6-1 to TRBJ2-7; 12 positions agree with TRBD2. The J segment lost 7 bases and the V segment lost 7 bases, leaving 5 bases of the junction unmatched. The V gene's germline CDR1 is MNHNS and CDR2 SASEGT. The CDR3 extends over 13 amino acids. The CDR3 spells CASKLAGGGEQYF. In DNA, the CDR3 is TGTGCCAGCAAACTAGCGGGAGGTGGTGAGCAGTACTTC.

The rearrangement links TRBV14 to TRBJ2-5, with 11 nucleotides matching TRBD2. The V gene end was trimmed by 5 bases and the J gene end by 4 bases; junction bases not matched to a gene: 9. This CDR3 is 16 amino acids long. The V gene's germline CDR1 is SGHDN and CDR2 FVKESK. DNA of the CDR3: TGTGCCAGCAGCGTTAGCGGGAGGGCCTTTGGAGAGACCCAGTACTTC. Encoded protein: CASSVSGRAFGETQYF.

In nucleotides, the CDR3 is TGTGCCATCAGTGGGGGAGGGGGTGGTAATGAGCAGTTCTTC. It is translated as CAISGGGGGNEQFF. V and J are TRBV10-3 and TRBJ2-1; perhaps TRBD2 as D (7 bases). Germline values: CDR1 ENHRY, CDR2 SYGVKD. The CDR3 contains 14 residues. V dropped 4 bases and J dropped 7 bases, with 14 bases sitting between them.

The J gene is TRBJ2-3, the V gene TRBV30; D not resolved. Germline V gene lookup returns CDR1 GTSNPN and CDR2 SVGIG (reference sequence). The CDR3 totals 13 residues. Trimming removed 5 bases from V and 4 bases from J, with 13 bases in between. This CDR3 reads CAWGGSTADTQYF. The CDR3 nucleotides are TGTGCCTGGGGTGGGTCAACGGCAGATACGCAGTATTTT.

The chain is built from TRBV19 and TRBJ2-7; D unclear. CDR3 length: 13 amino acids. The germline V and J ends were trimmed by 1 base and 4 bases, with 8 bases remaining between them. In germline, CDR1 is LNHDA, CDR2 SQIVND (reference sequence). This CDR3 reads CASSIVFRYEQYF. CDR3 DNA: TGTGCCAGTAGTATAGTTTTCCGGTACGAGCAGTACTTC.

V is TRBV19 and J is TRBJ1-1, with 10 bases matching TRBD1. V dropped 4 bases and J dropped 0; count of bases not matched to a gene: 11. The CDR3 spans 18 residues. Per the germline V gene, CDR1 is LNHDA and CDR2 is SQIVND (reference sequence). CDR3 amino acids: CASSTTKRQGAVNTEAFF. For the CDR3, the DNA is TGTGCCAGTAGTACAACAAAAAGACAGGGGGCGGTGAACACTGAAGCTTTCTTT.

V gene TRBV5-4 combines with J gene TRBJ2-7, with 8 bases fitting TRBD1. CDR3 length equals 15 residues. Germline V gene sequence: CDR1 SGHNT, CDR2 YYREEE (reference sequence). V lost 2 bases, J lost 1 base, and 5 bases stayed unmatched. CDR3 in DNA: TGTGCCAGCAGCTTCCGGGACAGGCCTTCCTACGAGCAGTACTTC. Its translation is CASSFRDRPSYEQYF.

The chain combines TRBV5-6 with TRBJ1-3; 8 bases are a match to TRBD1. The CDR3 runs 16 residues. The V gene end was trimmed by 2 bases and the J gene end by 7 bases; junction bases not matched to a gene: 11. The germline CDR1 and CDR2 sequences are SGHDT and YYEEEE. In nucleotides, the CDR3 is TGTGCCAGCAGCTTTCTCGGACAGGGAGTCGGGAACACCATATATTTT. The encoded protein is CASSFLGQGVGNTIYF.

The CDR3: CASSQAPTSGGADTQYF. The CDR3, as DNA: TGCGCCAGCAGCCAAGCACCGACTAGCGGAGGGGCAGATACGCAGTATTTT. J is TRBJ2-3 and V is TRBV4-1, with 9 bases lining up with TRBD2. The CDR3 is made up of 17 amino acids. Germline V gives CDR1 MGHRA, CDR2 YSYEKL. J lost 4 bases, V lost 1 base, and 9 bases had no gene match.

The gene calls are TRBV6-4 and TRBJ2-1, with 8 bases fitting TRBD2. Germline loops: CDR1 MRHNA, CDR2 SNTAGT. CDR3 length: 15 amino acids. V gave up 2 bases and J gave up 0 bases; unmatched junction bases: 0. Here the CDR3 DNA reads TGTGCCAGCAGTGACAGCGGGAGCTCCTACAATGAGCAGTTCTTC. Residues: CASSDSGSSYNEQFF.

The chain uses TRBV19 and TRBJ1-5; tentative D call: TRBD1 (6 bases). The length of the CDR3 is 17 residues. Germline lookup yields CDR1 LNHDA and CDR2 SQIVND (reference sequence). V was clipped by 3 bases and J by 3 bases, with 18 bases between them. The CDR3 is CASSIRPRQGYNQPQHF. The CDR3 DNA follows: TGTGCCAGTAGTATCCGCCCCCGGCAGGGGTACAATCAGCCCCAGCATTTT. The full variable domain, completed using reference TRBV19 and TRBJ1-5, is DGGITQSPKYLFRKEGQNVTLSCEQNLNHDAMYWYRQDPGQGLRLIYYSQIVNDFQKGDIAEGYSVSREKKESFPLTVTSAQKNPTAFYLCASSIRPRQGYNQPQHFGDGTRLSIL.

The gene calls are TRBV7-9 and TRBJ1-5; D is unclear. CDR1 and CDR2 (germline): SEHNR, FQNEAQ (reference sequence). V lost 5 bases, J lost 6 bases, and 11 bases lay in between. CDR3 size: 13 residues. CDR3 bases: TGTGCCAGCAGCCCCCCCAGAGGTCAGCCCCAGCATTTT. Translating it yields CASSPPRGQPQHF.

To note about this clone: This CDR3 is missing its conserved last phenylalanine or tryptophan, likely due to a read error. The J gene is TRBJ2-4, the V gene TRBV7-3; weak D call: TRBD1 (5 bases). V lost 3 bases to trimming and J lost 7 bases, with 10 bases between them. Germline loops: CDR1 SGHTA, CDR2 FQGTGA. This CDR3 is 13 amino acids long. The DNA for the CDR3 is TGTGCCAGCAGCTTCGACCAGGGTAACATTCAGTACCTC. Translation gives CASSFDQGNIQYL.